This T cell receptor beta chain was sequenced for a study of identical twins. Whole-study findings and limits: There was an excess of low generation probability in the out-of-frame alpha sequences that twins shared. Twin sharing of out-of-frame TCR alpha was underestimated by models in monozygotic pairs.

TCRdb analysed the 5' RACE reads with MiXCR anew, one entry per CDR3 protein. The sample includes approximately 260,000 distinct CDR3 sequences, about 8% seen only once; the top ten take 3%. About this clonotype itself: What it binds is unknown.

The V segment lost 1 base and the J segment 1 base; nucleotides outside the gene matches: 3. The CDR3 is 15 residues long. Germline assignment: CDR1 GTSNPN and CDR2 SVGIG (reference sequence). These data are also associated with another study on yellow fever vaccine responses in identical twins.

V and J are TRBV30 and TRBJ2-7, with 11 bases identical to TRBD1. Sequencing input: CD8+ T cells sorted from blood. The origin of this receptor is a woman between 18 and 29 years old in good health. The CDR3 is CAWSGDRGDSYEQYF. CDR3 bases: TGTGCCTGGAGTGGGGACAGGGGGGATTCCTACGAGCAGTACTTC.